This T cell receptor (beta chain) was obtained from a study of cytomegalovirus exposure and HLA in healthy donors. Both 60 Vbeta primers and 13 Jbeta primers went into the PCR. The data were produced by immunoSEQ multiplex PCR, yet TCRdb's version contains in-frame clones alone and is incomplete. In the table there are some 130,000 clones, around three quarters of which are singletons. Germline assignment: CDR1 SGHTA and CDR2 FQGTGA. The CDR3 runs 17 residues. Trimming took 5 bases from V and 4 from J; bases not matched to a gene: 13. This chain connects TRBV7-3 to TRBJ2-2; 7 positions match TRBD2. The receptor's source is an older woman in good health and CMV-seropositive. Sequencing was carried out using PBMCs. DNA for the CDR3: TGTGCCAGCAGCCCAACACGCGGGGGAAGTGGCACCGGGGAGCTGTTTTTT. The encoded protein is CASSPTRGGSGTGELFF.